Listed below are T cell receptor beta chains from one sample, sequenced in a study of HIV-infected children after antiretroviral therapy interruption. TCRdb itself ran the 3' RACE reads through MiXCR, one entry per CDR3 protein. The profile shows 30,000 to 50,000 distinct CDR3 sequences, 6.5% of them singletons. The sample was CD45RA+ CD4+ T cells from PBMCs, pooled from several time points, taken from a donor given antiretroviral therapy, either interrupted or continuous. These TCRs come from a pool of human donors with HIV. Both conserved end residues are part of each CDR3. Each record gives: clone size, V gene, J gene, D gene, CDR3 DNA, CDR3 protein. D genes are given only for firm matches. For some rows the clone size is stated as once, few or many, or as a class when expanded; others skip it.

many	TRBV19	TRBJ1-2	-	TGTGCCAGTAGTATAGTTTCGACTGGAAACTATGGCTACACCTTC	CASSIVSTGNYGYTF
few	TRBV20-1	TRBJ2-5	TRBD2	TGCAGTGCTAGAATAGCGGGAGGAAGAGAGACCCAGTACTTC	CSARIAGGRETQYF
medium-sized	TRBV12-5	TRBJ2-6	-	TGTGCTAGTGGAAGGGGGGCCAACGTCCTGACTTTC	CASGRGANVLTF
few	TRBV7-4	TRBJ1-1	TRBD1	TGTGCCAGCAGCTTAGCAGGGGGCTTATTGAACACTGAAGCTTTCTTT	CASSLAGGLLNTEAFF
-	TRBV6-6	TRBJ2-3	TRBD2	TGTGCCAGCAGTTACCGGGGACTAGCGGACACAAGCACAGATACGCAGTATTTT	CASSYRGLADTSTDTQYF
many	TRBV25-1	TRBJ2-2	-	TGTGCCAGCACTGGTGGGATCTGGAAGGCCGGGGAGCTGTTTTTT	CASTGGIWKAGELFF
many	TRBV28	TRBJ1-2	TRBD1	TGTGCCAGCACCCCAGGGGGACAGCCTCAAGGCTATGGCTACACCTTC	CASTPGGQPQGYGYTF
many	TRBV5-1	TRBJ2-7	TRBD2	TGCGCCAGCAGCTGGGGGACTATCCCCGACTACGAGCAGTACTTC	CASSWGTIPDYEQYF
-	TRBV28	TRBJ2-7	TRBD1	TGTGCCAGCAAGACAGGGAGCGAGCAGTACTTC	CASKTGSEQYF
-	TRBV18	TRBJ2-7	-	TGTGCCAGCTCACCTGGGGAGTCCTACGAGCAGTACTTC	CASSPGESYEQYF
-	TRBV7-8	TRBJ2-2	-	TGTGCCAGCAGGATCCGCCAGGACACCGGGGAGCTGTTTTTT	CASRIRQDTGELFF
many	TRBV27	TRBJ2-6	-	TGTGCCAGCAGTTTGGCGGGGGCCAACGTCCTGACTTTC	CASSLAGANVLTF
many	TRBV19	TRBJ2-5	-	TGTGCCAGTAGTACCTTCGAAGAGACCCAGTACTTC	CASSTFEETQYF
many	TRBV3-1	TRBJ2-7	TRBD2	TGTGCCAGCAGCTCCCGACTAGCGGGAGGGTCCTACGAGCAGTACTTC	CASSSRLAGGSYEQYF
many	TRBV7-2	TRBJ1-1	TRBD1	TGTGCCAGCAGCTGGACCGGGACAGGGGGGGTGAAGGCTTTCTTT	CASSWTGTGGVKAFF
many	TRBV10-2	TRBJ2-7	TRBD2	TGCGCCAGAGAACTAGCGGGGGGCGTCTACGAGCAGTACTTC	CARELAGGVYEQYF
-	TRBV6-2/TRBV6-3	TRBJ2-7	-	TGTGCCAGCAGTCTCTGGCGGGGACCTTACGAGCAGTACTTC	CASSLWRGPYEQYF
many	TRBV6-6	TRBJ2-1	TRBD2	TGTGCCAGCAGTTACAAGACTAGCGGAGCTGAGCAGTTCTTC	CASSYKTSGAEQFF
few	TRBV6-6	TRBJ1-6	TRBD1	TGTGCCAGCAGTTGGGGACAGACCTCCCACCTCCACTTT	CASSWGQTSHLHF
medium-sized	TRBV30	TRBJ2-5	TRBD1	TGTGCCTGGAGTTCTAACAGGGGAAGGCAAGACACCCAGTACTTT	CAWSSNRGRQDTQYF
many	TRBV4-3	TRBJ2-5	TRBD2	TGCGCCAGCAGCCAAGAATCTAGCGGAAAGGGGGAGACCCAGTACTTC	CASSQESSGKGETQYF
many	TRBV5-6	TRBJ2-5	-	TGTGCCAGCAGCACACCTCAGGGATGGGAGACCCAGTACTTC	CASSTPQGWETQYF
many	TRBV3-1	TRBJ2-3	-	TGTGCCAGCAGCCAAGTTCAAGGGGATACGCAGTATTTT	CASSQVQGDTQYF
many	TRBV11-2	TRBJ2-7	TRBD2	TGTGCCAGCAGCTTAGGGACTAGCTACGAGCAGTACTTC	CASSLGTSYEQYF
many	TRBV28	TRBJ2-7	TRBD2	TGTGCCAGCACCGTCTCTAGCGGGAGTTCCTACGAGCAGTACTTC	CASTVSSGSSYEQYF
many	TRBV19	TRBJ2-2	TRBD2	TGTGCCAGTAGTTCCCGGCTAGCGGGAGTGATTTCGTGGAACACCGGGGAGCTGTTTTTT	CASSSRLAGVISWNTGELFF
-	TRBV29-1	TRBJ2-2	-	TGCAGCGTTCTGGGGACACTCACCGGGGAGCTGTTTTTT	CSVLGTLTGELFF
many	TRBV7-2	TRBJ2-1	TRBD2	TGTGCCAGCAGCTTAGTAGTACTAGCGGGAGCTGAGCAGTTCTTC	CASSLVVLAGAEQFF
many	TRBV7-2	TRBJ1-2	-	TGTGCCAGCAGCTTAGCCAGGGGTCGCTACACCTTC	CASSLARGRYTF
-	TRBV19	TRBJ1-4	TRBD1	TGTGCCAGTAGTATAGGGCTTGGGACAGCCTTTCGTAATAGAAATGAAAAACTGTTTTTT	CASSIGLGTAFRNRNEKLFF
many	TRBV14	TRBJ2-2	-	TGTGCCAGCAGCCAAGTTGGGACCCGGAGAACCGGGGAGCTGTTTTTT	CASSQVGTRRTGELFF
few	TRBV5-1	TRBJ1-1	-	TGCGCCAGCAGCTTGGATCCAGGGAACACTGAAGCTTTCTTT	CASSLDPGNTEAFF
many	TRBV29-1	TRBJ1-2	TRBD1	TGCAGCGTGCTGGGGAGGACAGGGTGGGGAGACTATGGCTACACCTTC	CSVLGRTGWGDYGYTF
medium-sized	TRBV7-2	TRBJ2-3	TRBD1	TGTGCCAGCAGCTCGCCCTACAGGGGACGCACAGATACGCAGTATTTT	CASSSPYRGRTDTQYF